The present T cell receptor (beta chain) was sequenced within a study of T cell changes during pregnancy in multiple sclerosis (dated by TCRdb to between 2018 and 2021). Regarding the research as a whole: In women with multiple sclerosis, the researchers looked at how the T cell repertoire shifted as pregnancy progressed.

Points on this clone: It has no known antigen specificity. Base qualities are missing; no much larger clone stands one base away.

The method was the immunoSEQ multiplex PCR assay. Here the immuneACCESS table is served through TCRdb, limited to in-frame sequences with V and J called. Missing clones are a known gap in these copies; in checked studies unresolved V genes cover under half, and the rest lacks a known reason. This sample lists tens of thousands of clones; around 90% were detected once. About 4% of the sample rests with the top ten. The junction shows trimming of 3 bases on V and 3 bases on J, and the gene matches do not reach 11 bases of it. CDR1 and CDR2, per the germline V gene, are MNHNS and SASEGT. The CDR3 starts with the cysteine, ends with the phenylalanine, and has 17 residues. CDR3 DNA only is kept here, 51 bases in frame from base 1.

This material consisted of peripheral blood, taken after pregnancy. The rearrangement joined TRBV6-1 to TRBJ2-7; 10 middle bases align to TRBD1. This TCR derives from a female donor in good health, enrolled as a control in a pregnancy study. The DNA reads TGTGCCAGCAGTGATAGGGACAGGGGCATCATTTTCTACGAGCAGTACTTC. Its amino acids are CASSDRDRGIIFYEQYF.